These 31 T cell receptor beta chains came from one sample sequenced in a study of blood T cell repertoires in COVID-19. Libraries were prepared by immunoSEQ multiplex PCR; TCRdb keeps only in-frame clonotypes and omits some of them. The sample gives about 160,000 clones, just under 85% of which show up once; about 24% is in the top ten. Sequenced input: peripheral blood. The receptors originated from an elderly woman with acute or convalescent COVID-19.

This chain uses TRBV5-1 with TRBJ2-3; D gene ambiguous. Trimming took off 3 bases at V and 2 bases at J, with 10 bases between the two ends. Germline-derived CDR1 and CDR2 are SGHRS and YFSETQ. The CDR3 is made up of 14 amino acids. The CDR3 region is CASSWPRSTDTQYF. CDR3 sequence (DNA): TGCGCCAGCAGCTGGCCGCGGTCCACAGATACGCAGTATTTT.

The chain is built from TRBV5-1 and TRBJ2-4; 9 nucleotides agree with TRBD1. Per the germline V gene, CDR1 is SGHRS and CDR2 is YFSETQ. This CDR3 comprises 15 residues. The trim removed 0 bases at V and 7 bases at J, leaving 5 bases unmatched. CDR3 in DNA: TGCGCCAGCAGCTTGGGGACAGGGGATGCGAACATTCAGTACTTC. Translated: CASSLGTGDANIQYF.

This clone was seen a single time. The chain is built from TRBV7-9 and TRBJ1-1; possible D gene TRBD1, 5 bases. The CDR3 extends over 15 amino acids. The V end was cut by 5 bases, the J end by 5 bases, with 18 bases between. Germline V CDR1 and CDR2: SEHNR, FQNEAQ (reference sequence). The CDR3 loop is CASSDTRAGGTEAFF. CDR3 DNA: TGTGCCAGCAGCGATACCAGGGCCGGGGGGACTGAAGCTTTCTTT.

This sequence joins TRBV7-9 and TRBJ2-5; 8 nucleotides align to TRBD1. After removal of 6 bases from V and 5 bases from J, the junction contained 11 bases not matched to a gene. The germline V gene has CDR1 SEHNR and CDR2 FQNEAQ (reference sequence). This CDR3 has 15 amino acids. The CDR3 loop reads CASSPDRGTLETQYF. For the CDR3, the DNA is TGTGCCAGCAGTCCCGACAGGGGAACTCTTGAGACCCAGTACTTC. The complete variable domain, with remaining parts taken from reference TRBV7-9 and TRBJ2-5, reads DTGVSQNPRHKITKRGQNVTFRCDPISEHNRLYWYRQTLGQGPEFLTYFQNEAQLEKSRLLSDRFSAERPKGSFSTLEIQRTEQGDSAMYLCASSPDRGTLETQYFGPGTRLLVL.

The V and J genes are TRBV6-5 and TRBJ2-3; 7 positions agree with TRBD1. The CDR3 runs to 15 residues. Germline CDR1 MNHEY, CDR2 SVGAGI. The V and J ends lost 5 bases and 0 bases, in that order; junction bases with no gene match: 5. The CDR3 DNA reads TGTGCCAGCAGTCCAACAGGGGCCAGCACAGATACGCAGTATTTT. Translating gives CASSPTGASTDTQYF.

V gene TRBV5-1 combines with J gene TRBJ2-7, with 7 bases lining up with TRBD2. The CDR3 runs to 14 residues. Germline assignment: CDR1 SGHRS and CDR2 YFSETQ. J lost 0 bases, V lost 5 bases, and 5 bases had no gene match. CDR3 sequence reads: CASRASGNSYEQYF. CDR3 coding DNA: TGCGCCAGCAGGGCGAGCGGGAACTCCTACGAGCAGTACTTC.

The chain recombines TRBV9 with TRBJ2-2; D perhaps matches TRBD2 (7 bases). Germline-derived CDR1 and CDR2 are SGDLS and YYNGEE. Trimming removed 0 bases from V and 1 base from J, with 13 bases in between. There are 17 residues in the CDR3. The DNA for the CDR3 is TGTGCCAGCAGCGTAGCTGGAGCGGGACAGAACACCGGGGAGCTGTTTTTT. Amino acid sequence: CASSVAGAGQNTGELFF.

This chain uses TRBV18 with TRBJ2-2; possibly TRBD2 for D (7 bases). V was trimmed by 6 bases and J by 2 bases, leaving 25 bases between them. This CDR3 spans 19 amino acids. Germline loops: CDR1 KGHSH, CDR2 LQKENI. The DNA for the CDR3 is TGTGCCAGCTCGCCCAGGATCTCCAGCGGCGGGGGCAACACCGGGGAGCTGTTTTTT. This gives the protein CASSPRISSGGGNTGELFF.

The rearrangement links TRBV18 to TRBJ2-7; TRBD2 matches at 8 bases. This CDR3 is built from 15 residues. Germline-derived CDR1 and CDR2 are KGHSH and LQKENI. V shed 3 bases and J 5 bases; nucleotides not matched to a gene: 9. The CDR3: CASSPWVTSGDEQYF. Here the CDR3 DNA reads TGTGCCAGCTCACCTTGGGTCACTAGCGGTGACGAGCAGTACTTC.

The CDR3 DNA is TGCGCCAGCAGCTTGGCGGGAGGTCTGACCGGGGAGCTGTTTTTT. Amino acids: CASSLAGGLTGELFF. The chain combines TRBV5-1 with TRBJ2-2; 7 nucleotides align to TRBD2. V trimming: 0 bases; J trimming: 5 bases; junction bases outside the gene matches: 4. This CDR3 region has 15 residues. Germline CDR1 reads SGHRS; CDR2 reads YFSETQ.

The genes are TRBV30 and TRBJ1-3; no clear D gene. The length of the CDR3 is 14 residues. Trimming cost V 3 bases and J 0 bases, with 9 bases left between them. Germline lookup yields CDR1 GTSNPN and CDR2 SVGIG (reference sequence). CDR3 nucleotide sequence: TGTGCCTGGAGCTGGGCCGCCTCTGGAAACACCATATATTTT. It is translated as CAWSWAASGNTIYF.

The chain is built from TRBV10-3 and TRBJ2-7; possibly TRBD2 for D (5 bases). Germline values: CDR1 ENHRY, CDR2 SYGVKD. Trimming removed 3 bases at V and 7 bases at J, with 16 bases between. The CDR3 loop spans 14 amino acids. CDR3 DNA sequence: TGTGCCATCAGTGATCCTCGGACTGATAGTGAGCAGTACTTC. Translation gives CAISDPRTDSEQYF.

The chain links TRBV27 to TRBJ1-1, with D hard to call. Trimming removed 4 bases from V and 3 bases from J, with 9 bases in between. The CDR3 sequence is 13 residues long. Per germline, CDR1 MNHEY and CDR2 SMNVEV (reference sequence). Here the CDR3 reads CASSYLLDTEAFF. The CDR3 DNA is TGTGCCAGCAGTTACCTCTTAGACACTGAAGCTTTCTTT.

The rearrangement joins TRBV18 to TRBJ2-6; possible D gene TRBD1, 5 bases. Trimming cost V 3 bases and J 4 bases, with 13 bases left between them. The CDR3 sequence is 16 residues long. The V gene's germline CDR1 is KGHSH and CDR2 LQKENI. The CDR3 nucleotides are TGTGCCAGCTCACCGCTCAGGGTGCGGGGGGCCAACGTCCTGACTTTC. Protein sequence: CASSPLRVRGANVLTF.

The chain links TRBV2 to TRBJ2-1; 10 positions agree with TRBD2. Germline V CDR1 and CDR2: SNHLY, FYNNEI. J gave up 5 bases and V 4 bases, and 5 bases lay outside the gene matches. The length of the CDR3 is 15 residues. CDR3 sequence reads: CASSGNSGGNNEQFF. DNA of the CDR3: TGTGCCAGCAGTGGTAATAGCGGGGGGAACAATGAGCAGTTCTTC.

The CDR3 sequence: CASSSKISSGSIDEQFF. The CDR3 bases are TGTGCCAGCAGCTCAAAGATCTCTAGCGGGAGTATAGATGAGCAGTTCTTC. The gene calls are TRBV7-9 and TRBJ2-1, with 10 bases that match TRBD2. Germline-derived CDR1 and CDR2 are SEHNR and FQNEAQ (reference sequence). There are 17 residues in the CDR3. V gave up 4 bases and J gave up 8 bases; unmatched junction bases: 14. The complete variable domain, with remaining parts taken from reference TRBV7-9 and TRBJ2-1, reads DTGVSQNPRHKITKRGQNVTFRCDPISEHNRLYWYRQTLGQGPEFLTYFQNEAQLEKSRLLSDRFSAERPKGSFSTLEIQRTEQGDSAMYLCASSSKISSGSIDEQFFGPGTRLTVL.

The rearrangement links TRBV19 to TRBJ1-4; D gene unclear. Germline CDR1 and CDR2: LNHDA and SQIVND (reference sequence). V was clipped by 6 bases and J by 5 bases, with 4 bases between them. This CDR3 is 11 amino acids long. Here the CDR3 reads CASSRNEKLFF. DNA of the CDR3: TGTGCCAGTAGCAGGAATGAAAAACTGTTTTTT.

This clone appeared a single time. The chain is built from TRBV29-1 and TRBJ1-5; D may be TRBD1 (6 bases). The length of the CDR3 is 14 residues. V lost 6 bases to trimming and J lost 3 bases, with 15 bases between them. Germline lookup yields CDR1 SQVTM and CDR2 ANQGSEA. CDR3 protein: CSVVAGGLNQPQHF. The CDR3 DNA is TGCAGCGTAGTTGCCGGGGGGCTCAATCAGCCCCAGCATTTT. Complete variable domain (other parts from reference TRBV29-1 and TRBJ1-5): SAVISQKPSRDICQRGTSLTIQCQVDSQVTMMFWYRQQPGQSLTLIATANQGSEATYESGFVIDKFPISRPNLTFSTLTVSNMSPEDSSIYLCSVVAGGLNQPQHFGDGTRLSIL.

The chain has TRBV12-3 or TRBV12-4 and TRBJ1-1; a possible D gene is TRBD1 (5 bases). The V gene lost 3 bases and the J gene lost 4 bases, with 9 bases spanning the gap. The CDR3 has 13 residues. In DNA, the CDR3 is TGTGCCAGCAGTTTCAGGGTAATCACTGAAGCTTTCTTT. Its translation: CASSFRVITEAFF.

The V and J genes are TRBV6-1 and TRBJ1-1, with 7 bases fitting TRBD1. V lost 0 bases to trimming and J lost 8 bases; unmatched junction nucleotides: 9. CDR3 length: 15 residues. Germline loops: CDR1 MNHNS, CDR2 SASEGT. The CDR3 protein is CASSEARRQGEEAFF. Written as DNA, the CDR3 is TGTGCCAGCAGTGAAGCGCGGCGGCAGGGGGAAGAAGCTTTCTTT.

The CDR3 loop is CASSPRVAGAGEQYF. The CDR3 nucleotides are TGTGCCAGCAGCCCCCGGGTAGCGGGAGCGGGCGAGCAGTACTTC. V is TRBV5-4 and J is TRBJ2-7, with 9 bases that match TRBD2. After removal of 4 bases from V and 6 bases from J, the junction contained 11 bases not matched to a gene. Germline V gene sequence: CDR1 SGHNT, CDR2 YYREEE (reference sequence). There are 15 residues in the CDR3.

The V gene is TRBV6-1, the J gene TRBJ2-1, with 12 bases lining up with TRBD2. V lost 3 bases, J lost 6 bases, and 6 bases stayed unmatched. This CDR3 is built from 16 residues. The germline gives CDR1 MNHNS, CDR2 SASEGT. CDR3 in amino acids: CASSDGLAGWGNEQFF. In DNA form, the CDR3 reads TGTGCCAGCAGTGATGGACTAGCGGGATGGGGCAATGAGCAGTTCTTC.

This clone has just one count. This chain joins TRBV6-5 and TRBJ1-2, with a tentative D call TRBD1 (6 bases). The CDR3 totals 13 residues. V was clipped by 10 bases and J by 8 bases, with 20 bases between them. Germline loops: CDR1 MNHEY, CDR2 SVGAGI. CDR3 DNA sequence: TGTGCCACCGCCCAGGGGACCATATACGGCTACACCTTC. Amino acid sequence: CATAQGTIYGYTF.

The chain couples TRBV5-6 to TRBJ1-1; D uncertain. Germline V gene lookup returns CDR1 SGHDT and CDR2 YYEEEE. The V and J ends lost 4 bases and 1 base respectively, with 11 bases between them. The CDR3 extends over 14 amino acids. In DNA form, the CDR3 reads TGTGCCAGCAGCCTGGGAGCTAAGAACACTGAAGCTTTCTTT. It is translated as CASSLGAKNTEAFF.

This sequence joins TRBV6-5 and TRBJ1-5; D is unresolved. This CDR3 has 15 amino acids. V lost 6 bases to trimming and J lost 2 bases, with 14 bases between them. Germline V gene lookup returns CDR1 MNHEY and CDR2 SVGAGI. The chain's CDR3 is CASRPTASGNQPQHF. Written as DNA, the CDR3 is TGTGCCAGCAGGCCCACCGCATCGGGCAATCAGCCCCAGCATTTT.

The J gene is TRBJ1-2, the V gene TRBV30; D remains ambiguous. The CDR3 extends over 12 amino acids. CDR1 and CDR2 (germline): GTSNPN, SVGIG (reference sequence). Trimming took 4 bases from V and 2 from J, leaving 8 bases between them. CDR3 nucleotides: TGTGCCTGGACCTCCGGGAACTATGGCTACACCTTC. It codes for CAWTSGNYGYTF.

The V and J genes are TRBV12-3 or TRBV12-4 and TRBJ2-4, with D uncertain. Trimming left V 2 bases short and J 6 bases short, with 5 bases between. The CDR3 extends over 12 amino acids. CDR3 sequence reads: CASSLTANIQYF. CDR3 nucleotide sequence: TGTGCCAGCAGTTTAACAGCAAACATTCAGTACTTC.

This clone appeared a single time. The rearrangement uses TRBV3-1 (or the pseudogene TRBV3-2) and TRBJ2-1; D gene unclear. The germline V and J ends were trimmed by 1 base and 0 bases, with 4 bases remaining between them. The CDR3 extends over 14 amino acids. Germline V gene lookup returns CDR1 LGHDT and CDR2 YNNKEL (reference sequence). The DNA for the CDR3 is TGTGCCAGCAGCCAAGCTAGCTCCTACAATGAGCAGTTCTTC. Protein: CASSQASSYNEQFF.

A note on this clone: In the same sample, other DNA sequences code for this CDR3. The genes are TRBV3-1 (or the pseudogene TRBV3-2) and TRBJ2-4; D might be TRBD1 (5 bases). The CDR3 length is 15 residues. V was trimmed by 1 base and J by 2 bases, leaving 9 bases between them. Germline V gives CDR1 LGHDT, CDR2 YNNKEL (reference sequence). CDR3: CASSQGAGPKNIQYF. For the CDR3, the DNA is TGTGCCAGCAGCCAAGGGGCAGGGCCCAAAAACATTCAGTACTTC.

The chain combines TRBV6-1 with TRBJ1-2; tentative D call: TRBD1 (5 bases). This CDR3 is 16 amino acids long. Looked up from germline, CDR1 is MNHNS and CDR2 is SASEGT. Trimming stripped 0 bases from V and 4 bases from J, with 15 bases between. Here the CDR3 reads CASSEAQFGQGYGYTF. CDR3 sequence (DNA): TGTGCCAGCAGTGAAGCGCAGTTCGGCCAGGGCTATGGCTACACCTTC.

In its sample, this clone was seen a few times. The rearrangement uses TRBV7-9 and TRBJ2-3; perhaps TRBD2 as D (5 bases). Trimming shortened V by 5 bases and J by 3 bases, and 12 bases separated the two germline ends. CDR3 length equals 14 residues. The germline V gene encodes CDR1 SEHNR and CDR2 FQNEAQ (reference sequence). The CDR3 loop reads CASSPARGTDTQYF. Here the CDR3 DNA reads TGTGCCAGCAGCCCCGCCCGAGGGACAGATACGCAGTATTTT.